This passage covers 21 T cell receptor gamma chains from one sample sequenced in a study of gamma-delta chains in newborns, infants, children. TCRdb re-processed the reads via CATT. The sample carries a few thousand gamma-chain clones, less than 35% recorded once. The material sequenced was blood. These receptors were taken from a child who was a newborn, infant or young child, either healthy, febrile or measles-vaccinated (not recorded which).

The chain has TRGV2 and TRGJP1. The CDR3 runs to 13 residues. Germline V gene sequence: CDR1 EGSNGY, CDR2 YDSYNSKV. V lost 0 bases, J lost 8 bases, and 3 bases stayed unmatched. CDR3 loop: CATWDGHGWFKIF. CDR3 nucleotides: TGTGCCACCTGGGACGGGCACGGTTGGTTCAAGATATTT.

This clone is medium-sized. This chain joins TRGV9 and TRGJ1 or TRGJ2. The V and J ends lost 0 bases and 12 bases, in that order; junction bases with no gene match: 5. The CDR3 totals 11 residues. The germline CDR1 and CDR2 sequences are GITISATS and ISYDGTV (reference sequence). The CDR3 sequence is CALWEVQRKLF. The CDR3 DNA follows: TGTGCCTTGTGGGAGGTGCAAAGGAAACTCTTT.

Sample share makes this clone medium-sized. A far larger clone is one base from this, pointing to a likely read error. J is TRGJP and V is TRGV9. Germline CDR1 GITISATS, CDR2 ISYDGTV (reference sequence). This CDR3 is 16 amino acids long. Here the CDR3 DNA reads TGTGCCTTGTGGGAGGTGCAAGAGTTGGGCAAAAAAATCAGGGTATTT. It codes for CALWEVQELGKKIRVF.

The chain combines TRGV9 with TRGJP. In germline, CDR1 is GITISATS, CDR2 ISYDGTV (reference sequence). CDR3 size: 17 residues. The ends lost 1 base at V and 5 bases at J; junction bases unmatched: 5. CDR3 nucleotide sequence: TGTGCCTTGTGGGAGGTATCTAAAGAGTTGGGCAAAAAAATCAAGGTATTT. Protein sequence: CALWEVSKELGKKIKVF.

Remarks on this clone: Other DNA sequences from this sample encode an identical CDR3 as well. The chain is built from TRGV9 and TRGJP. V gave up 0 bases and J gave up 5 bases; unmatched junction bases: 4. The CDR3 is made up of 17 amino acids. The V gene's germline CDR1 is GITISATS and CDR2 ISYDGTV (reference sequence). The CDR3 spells CALWEVLEELGKKIKVF. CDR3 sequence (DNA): TGTGCCTTGTGGGAGGTGCTTGAAGAGTTGGGCAAAAAAATCAAGGTATTT.

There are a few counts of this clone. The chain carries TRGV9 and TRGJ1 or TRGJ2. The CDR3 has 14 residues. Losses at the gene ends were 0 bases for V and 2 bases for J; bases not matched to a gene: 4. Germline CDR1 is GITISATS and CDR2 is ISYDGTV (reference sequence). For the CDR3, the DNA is TGTGCCTTGTGGGAGGTGGCGGATTATTATAAGAAACTCTTT. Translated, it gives CALWEVADYYKKLF.

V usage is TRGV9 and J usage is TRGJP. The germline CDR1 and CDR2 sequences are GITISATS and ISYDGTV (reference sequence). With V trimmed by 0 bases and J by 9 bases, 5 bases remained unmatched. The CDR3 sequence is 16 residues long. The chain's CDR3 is CALWEVGRLGKKIKVF. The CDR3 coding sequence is TGTGCCTTGTGGGAGGTGGGGAGGTTGGGCAAAAAAATCAAGGTATTT.

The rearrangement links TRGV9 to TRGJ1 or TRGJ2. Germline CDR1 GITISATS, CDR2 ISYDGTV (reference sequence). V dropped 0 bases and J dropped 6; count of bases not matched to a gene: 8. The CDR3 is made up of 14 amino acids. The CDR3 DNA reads TGTGCCTTGTGGGAGGTGGAAGGGATTTATAAGAAACTCTTT. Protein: CALWEVEGIYKKLF.

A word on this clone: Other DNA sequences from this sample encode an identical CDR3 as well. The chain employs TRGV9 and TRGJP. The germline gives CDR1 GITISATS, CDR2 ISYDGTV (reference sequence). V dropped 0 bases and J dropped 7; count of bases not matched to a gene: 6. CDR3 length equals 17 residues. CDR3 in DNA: TGTGCCTTGTGGGAGGTGAAGGGGGAGTTGGGCAAAAAAATCAAGGTATTT. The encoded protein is CALWEVKGELGKKIKVF.

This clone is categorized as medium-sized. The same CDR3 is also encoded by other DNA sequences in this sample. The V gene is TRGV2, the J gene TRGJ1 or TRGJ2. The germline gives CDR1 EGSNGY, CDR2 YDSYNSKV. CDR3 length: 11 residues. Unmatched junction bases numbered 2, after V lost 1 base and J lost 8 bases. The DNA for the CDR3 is TGTGCCACCTGGGACGGCCATAAGAAACTCTTT. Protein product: CATWDGHKKLF.

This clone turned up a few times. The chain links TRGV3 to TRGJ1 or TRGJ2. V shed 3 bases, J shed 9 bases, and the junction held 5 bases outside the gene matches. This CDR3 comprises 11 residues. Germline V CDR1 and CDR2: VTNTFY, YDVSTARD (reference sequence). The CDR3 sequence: CATWDRLKKLF. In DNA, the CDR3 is TGTGCCACCTGGGACCGACTTAAGAAACTCTTT.

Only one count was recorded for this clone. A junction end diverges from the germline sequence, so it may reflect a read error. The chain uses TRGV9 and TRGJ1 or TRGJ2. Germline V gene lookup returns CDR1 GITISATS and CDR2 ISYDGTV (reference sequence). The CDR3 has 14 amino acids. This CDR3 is CASWEAMNYYKKLF. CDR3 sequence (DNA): TGTGCCTCGTGGGAGGCTATGAATTATTATAAGAAACTCTTT.

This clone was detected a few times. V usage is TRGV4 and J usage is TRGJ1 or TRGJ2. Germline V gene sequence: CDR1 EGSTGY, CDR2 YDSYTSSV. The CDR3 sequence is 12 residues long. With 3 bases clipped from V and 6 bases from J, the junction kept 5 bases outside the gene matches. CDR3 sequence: CATWDSLYKKLF. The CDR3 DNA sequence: TGTGCCACCTGGGATTCTCTTTATAAGAAACTCTTT.

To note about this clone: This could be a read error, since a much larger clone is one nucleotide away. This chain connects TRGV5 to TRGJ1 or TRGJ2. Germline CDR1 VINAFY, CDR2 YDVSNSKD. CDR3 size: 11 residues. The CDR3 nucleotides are TGTGCCGCCTGGGACAGGCCTAAGAAACTCTTT. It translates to CAAWDRPKKLF.

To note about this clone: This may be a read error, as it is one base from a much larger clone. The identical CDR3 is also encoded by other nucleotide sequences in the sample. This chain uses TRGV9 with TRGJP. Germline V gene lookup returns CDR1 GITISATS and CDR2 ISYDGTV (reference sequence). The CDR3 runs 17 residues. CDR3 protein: CALWEVRQELGKKIKVF. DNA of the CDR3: TGCGCCTTGTGGGAGGTGCGGCAAGAGTTGGGCAAAAAAATCAAGGTATTT.

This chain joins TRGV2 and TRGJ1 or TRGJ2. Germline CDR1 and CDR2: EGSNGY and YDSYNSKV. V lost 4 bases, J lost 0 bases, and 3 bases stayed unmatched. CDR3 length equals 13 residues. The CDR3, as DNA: TGTGCCACCTGGGAAGCGAATTATTATAAGAAACTCTTT. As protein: CATWEANYYKKLF.

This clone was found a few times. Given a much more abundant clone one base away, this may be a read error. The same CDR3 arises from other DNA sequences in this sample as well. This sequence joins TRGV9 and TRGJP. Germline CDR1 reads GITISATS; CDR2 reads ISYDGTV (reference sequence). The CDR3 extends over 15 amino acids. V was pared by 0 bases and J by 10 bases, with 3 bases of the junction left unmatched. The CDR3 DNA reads TGTGCCTTGTGGGAGGTGCACTTGGGCAAAAAAATCAAGGTATTT. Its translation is CALWEVHLGKKIKVF.

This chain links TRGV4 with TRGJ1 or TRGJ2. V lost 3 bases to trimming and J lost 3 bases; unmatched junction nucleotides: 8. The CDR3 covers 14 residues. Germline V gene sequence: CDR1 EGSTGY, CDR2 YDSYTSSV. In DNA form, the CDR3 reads TGTGCCACCTGGGATCCGGGGCCTTATTATAAGAAACTCTTT. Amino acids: CATWDPGPYYKKLF.

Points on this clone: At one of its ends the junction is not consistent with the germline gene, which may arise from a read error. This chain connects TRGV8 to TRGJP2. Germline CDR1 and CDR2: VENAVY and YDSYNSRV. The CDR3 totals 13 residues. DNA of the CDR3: TGTGCCACCTGGGATAGTAGTGTTTGGATCAAGACGTTT. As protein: CATWDSSVWIKTF.

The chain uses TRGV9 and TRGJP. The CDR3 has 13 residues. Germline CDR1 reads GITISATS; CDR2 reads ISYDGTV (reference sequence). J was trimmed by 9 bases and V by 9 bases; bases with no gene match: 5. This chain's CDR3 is CALRLLGKKIKVF. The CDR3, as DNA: TGTGCCTTGCGACTGTTGGGCAAAAAAATCAAGGTATTT.

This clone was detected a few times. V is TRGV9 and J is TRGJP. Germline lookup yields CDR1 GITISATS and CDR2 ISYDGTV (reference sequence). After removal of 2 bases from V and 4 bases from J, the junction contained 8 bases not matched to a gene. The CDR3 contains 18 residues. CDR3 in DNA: TGTGCCTTGTGGGAGGCCAAATCTCAAGAGTTGGGCAAAAAAATCAAGGTATTT. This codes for CALWEAKSQELGKKIKVF.